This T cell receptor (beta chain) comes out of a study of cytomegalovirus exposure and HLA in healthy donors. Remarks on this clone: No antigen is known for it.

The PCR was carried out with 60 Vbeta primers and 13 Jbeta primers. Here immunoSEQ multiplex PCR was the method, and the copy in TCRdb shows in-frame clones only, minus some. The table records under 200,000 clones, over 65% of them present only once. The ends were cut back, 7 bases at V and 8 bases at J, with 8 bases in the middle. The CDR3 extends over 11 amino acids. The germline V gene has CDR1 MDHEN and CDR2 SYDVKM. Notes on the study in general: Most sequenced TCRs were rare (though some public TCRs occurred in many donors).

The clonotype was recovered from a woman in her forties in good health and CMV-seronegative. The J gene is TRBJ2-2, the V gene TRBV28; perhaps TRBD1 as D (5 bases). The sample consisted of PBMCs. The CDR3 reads CASNRIGELFF. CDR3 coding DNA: TGTGCCAGCAACAGGATTGGGGAGCTGTTTTTT.